This record covers a single T cell receptor beta chain. PCR primers comprised 60 Vbeta and 13 Jbeta primers. Clones were sequenced by immunoSEQ multiplex PCR, and TCRdb holds only the in-frame ones, with some missing. Listed are 70,000 to 100,000 clones; about 3.8% falls within the top ten. This record comes from a study of cytomegalovirus exposure and HLA in healthy donors. CDR1 MNHEY and CDR2 SVGAGI come from the germline V gene. The junction had 8 bases not matched to a gene; V was cut back by 1 base and J by 4 bases. The CDR3 spans 16 residues. Sequencing used PBMCs. The source of this sequence is a young man in good health and CMV-seropositive. V is TRBV6-5 and J is TRBJ2-5, with TRBD1 matching 8 bases. DNA for the CDR3: TGTGCCAGCAGTTACTACGGACAGGGAGGTTCAGAGACCCAGTACTTC. Translation gives CASSYYGQGGSETQYF.